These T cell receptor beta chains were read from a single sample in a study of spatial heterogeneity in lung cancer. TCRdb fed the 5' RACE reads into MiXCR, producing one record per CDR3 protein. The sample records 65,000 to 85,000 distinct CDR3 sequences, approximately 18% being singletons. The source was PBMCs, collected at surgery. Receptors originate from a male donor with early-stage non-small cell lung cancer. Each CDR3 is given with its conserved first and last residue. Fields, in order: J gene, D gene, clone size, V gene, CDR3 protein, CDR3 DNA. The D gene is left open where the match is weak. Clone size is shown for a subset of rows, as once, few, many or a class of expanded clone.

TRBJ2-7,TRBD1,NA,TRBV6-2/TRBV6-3,CASNRGRIDEQYF,TGTGCCAGCAACAGGGGGCGAATCGACGAGCAGTACTTC
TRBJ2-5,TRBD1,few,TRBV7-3,CASSSRDRETQYF,TGTGCCAGCAGCTCCCGGGACAGAGAGACCCAGTACTTC
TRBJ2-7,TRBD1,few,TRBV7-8,CASSLGQGPAYEQYF,TGTGCCAGCAGCTTGGGACAGGGGCCAGCCTACGAGCAGTACTTC
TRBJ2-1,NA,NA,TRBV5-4,CASSLVTSHSEQFF,TGTGCCAGCAGCTTGGTAACCAGCCACAGTGAGCAGTTCTTC
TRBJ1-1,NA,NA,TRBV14,CASSPTIQGSEAFF,TGTGCCAGCAGCCCCACAATACAGGGATCTGAAGCTTTCTTT
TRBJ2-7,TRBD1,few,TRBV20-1,CSARDGDRASYEQYF,TGCAGTGCTAGAGATGGGGACAGGGCCTCCTACGAGCAGTACTTC
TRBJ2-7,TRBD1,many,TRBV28,CASSAPPGQDHEQYF,TGTGCCAGCAGTGCCCCACCGGGACAGGACCACGAGCAGTACTTC
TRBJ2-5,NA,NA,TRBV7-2,CASSLALGGGSETQYF,TGTGCCAGCAGCTTAGCTCTGGGAGGGGGGAGCGAGACCCAGTACTTC
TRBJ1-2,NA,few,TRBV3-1,CASSPRGDIPDYGYTF,TGTGCCAGCAGCCCCCGGGGGGATATCCCTGACTATGGCTACACCTTC
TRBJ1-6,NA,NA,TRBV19,CASKEAGQLNSPLHF,TGTGCCAGTAAAGAGGCGGGGCAGCTCAATTCACCCCTCCACTTT
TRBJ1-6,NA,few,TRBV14,CASSHGQLYNSPLHF,TGTGCCAGCAGCCATGGACAGCTCTATAATTCACCCCTCCACTTT
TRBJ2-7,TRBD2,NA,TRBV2,CASSEQGSGGVRYF,TGTGCCAGCAGTGAACAGGGTAGCGGGGGCGTACGGTACTTC
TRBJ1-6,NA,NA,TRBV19,CASSQSSYNSPLHF,TGTGCCAGTAGCCAGAGCTCCTATAATTCACCCCTCCACTTT
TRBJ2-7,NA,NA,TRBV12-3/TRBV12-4,CASRRTGLASYEQYF,TGTGCCAGCAGGCGGACGGGGCTAGCTTCCTACGAGCAGTACTTC
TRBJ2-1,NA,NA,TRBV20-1,CSGTIQGNEQFF,TGCAGTGGAACTATCCAGGGAAATGAGCAGTTCTTC
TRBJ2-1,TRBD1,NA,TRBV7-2,CASSFKGAVEQFF,TGTGCCAGCAGCTTCAAGGGGGCGGTTGAGCAGTTCTTC
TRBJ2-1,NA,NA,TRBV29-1,CSVTSGASAYNEQFF,TGCAGCGTCACCTCAGGGGCGTCGGCCTACAATGAGCAGTTCTTC
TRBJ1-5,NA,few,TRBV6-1,CASSEGIGEGNQPQHF,TGTGCCAGCAGTGAAGGGATAGGGGAGGGCAATCAGCCCCAGCATTTT
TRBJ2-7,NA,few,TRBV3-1,CASSQERSYEQYF,TGTGCCAGCAGCCAAGAACGGTCCTACGAGCAGTACTTC
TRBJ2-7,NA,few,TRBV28,CASTESRELGEQYF,TGTGCCAGCACCGAGAGTCGGGAGCTCGGCGAGCAGTACTTC
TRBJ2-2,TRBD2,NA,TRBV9,CASSVTSGALLAGELFF,TGTGCCAGCAGCGTCACTAGCGGGGCTCTTTTAGCCGGGGAGCTGTTTTTT
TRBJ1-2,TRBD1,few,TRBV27,CASSFGTGLNYGYTF,TGTGCCAGCAGTTTCGGGACAGGCCTAAACTATGGCTACACCTTC
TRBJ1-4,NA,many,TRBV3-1,CASSLARGNEKLFF,TGTGCCAGCAGCCTTGCGAGGGGTAATGAAAAACTGTTTTTT
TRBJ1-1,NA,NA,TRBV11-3,CASSSSFRMNTEAFF,TGTGCCAGCAGCTCCTCTTTTCGGATGAACACTGAAGCTTTCTTT
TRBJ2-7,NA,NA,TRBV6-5,CASPWGAYEQYF,TGTGCCAGCCCGTGGGGGGCCTACGAGCAGTACTTC
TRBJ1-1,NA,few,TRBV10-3,CAISERGTMGASTEAFF,TGTGCCATCAGTGAGCGGGGGACCATGGGGGCCAGCACTGAAGCTTTCTTT
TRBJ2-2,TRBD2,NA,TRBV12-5,CASGLPRVGGITGELFF,TGTGCTAGTGGTTTGCCACGAGTCGGGGGGATAACCGGGGAGCTGTTTTTT
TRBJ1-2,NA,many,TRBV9,CASSVDSYGYTF,TGTGCCAGCAGCGTAGACAGCTATGGCTACACCTTC
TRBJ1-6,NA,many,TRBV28,CASSFDRYSPLHF,TGTGCCAGCAGTTTTGACAGATATTCACCCCTCCACTTT
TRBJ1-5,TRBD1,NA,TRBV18,CASSPEWTGRKSQPQHF,TGTGCCAGCTCACCCGAATGGACAGGGAGGAAGAGTCAGCCCCAGCATTTT
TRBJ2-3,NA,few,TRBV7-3,CASSANTDTQYF,TGTGCCAGCAGCGCCAACACAGATACGCAGTATTTT
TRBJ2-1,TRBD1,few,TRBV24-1,CATSDPDRVRFF,TGTGCCACCAGTGACCCGGACAGGGTTAGGTTCTTC